This entry lists 4 T cell receptor beta chains sequenced from one sample in a study of OX40 agonist ivuxolimab in advanced cancers. Libraries were prepared by immunoSEQ multiplex PCR; TCRdb keeps only in-frame clonotypes and omits some of them. The sample lists approximately 89,000 clones, nearly 90% seen once, with 0.25% to 0.3% in the top ten. The sequencing here drew on CD4+ or CD8+ T cells sorted from blood, taken in a trial of the OX40 agonist ivuxolimab. The receptors shown here come from an adult with an advanced solid tumor such as melanoma, head and neck, liver or kidney cancer.

The CDR3 DNA is TGTGCCTGGAGTTCGGGACAGCCATATTCACCCCTCCACTTT. Translated, it gives CAWSSGQPYSPLHF. The chain recombines TRBV30 with TRBJ1-6; TRBD1 matches 7 bases. Germline V CDR1 and CDR2: GTSNPN, SVGIG (reference sequence). Losses at the gene ends were 2 bases for V and 8 bases for J; bases not matched to a gene: 6. This CDR3 has 14 amino acids.

The rearrangement joins TRBV12-5 to TRBJ2-7, with a tentative D call TRBD1 (5 bases). Trimming cost V 1 base and J 2 bases, with 6 bases left between them. The V gene's germline CDR1 is LGHNT and CDR2 FRNRAP. This CDR3 has 13 residues. The CDR3 sequence is CASGLGTPYEQYF. The CDR3 DNA reads as TGTGCTAGTGGTTTGGGGACACCCTACGAGCAGTACTTC. Together with reference TRBV12-5 and TRBJ2-7, the CDR3 gives the full variable domain: DARVTQTPRHKVTEMGQEVTMRCQPILGHNTVFWYRQTMMQGLELLAYFRNRAPLDDSGMPKDRFSAEMPDATLATLKIQPSEPRDSAVYFCASGLGTPYEQYFGPGTRLTVT.

The chain carries TRBV11-1 and TRBJ2-7; no clear D. CDR1 is SGHAT and CDR2 is FQDESV in the germline V gene (reference sequence). The germline V and J ends were trimmed by 5 bases and 4 bases, with 6 bases remaining between them. This CDR3 comprises 11 residues. In DNA, the CDR3 is TGTGCCAGCAGCGCCGAATACGAGCAGTACTTC. Its translation is CASSAEYEQYF. Complete variable domain (other parts from reference TRBV11-1 and TRBJ2-7): EAEVAQSPRYKITEKSQAVAFWCDPISGHATLYWYRQILGQGPELLVQFQDESVVDDSQLPKDRFSAERLKGVDSTLKIQPAELGDSAMYLCASSAEYEQYFGPGTRLTVT.

V gene TRBV27 combines with J gene TRBJ2-7; the D is unclear. Germline CDR1 reads MNHEY; CDR2 reads SMNVEV (reference sequence). CDR3 length: 11 residues. V gave up 4 bases and J gave up 3 bases, with 4 bases separating them. CDR3 nucleotide sequence: TGTGCCAGCAGTTCTCTCTACGAGCAGTACTTC. It translates to CASSSLYEQYF.